This entry lists 13 T cell receptor beta chains sequenced from one sample in a study of regulatory T cells in long-lasting Graves disease (dated by TCRdb to the early 2020s). Taken with the paper, the label for time point translates to: newly diagnosed GD, antithyroid drugs for less than 3 months. RNA was extracted from PBMCs in TRIzol for both TCR sequencing and RNA sequencing. The library was obtained by multiplex PCR. The sequencing machine was an Illumina HiSeq 4000. iRepertoire HTBI primers and Arm-PCR amplification of CDR3 regions were used to construct TCR beta libraries. In-frame beta chains were kept once TCRdb had trimmed the public reads at Q25 with fastp and called clones with MiXCR. Entries that share a CDR3 protein sequence are merged under the most common genes and DNA. A total of a few hundred thousand distinct CDR3 sequences appear in this sample, roughly a sixth of them only once. Of the sample, 30% is held by the ten largest clones.

These same records also appear under a second study, on T cells in Graves' hyperthyroidism and ophthalmopathy.

Sequenced material: peripheral blood mononuclear cells (PBMCs), taken at new diagnosis, from a patient treated with antithyroid drugs. The source is a man aged 40-49 years with Graves disease. Donor details come from another sample of the same person, matched by shared clones.

Many counts were recorded for this clonotype. This rearrangement joins TRBV29-1 to TRBJ2-1; the D call may be TRBD1 or TRBD2 (5 bases each). Germline V gene data show CDR1 as SQVTM and CDR2 as ANQGSEA. The CDR3 totals 14 residues. Deletions cut 3 bases from V and 7 bases from J, with 16 bases between. Here the CDR3 reads CSVDGAPRRNEQFF. CDR3 sequence (DNA): TGCAGCGTTGACGGGGCCCCCCGCCGAAATGAGCAGTTCTTC.

This clonotype was seen ten or more times. This rearrangement joins TRBV20-1 to TRBJ1-6; D might be TRBD1 (6 bases). Germline lookup yields CDR1 DFQATT and CDR2 SNEGSKA (reference sequence). This CDR3 spans 15 amino acids. Trimming took off 5 bases at V and 8 bases at J, with 19 bases between the two ends. As DNA, the CDR3 is TGCAGTGCTCCACGGGCGGGGGGCACGGATTCACCCCTCCACTTT. As protein: CSAPRAGGTDSPLHF.

This clonotype occurred once. The rearrangement joins TRBV3-1 to TRBJ2-7; no reliable D call. In germline, CDR1 is LGHDT, CDR2 YNNKEL (reference sequence). V dropped 1 base and J dropped 9 bases, with 7 bases sitting between them. CDR3 length equals 11 residues. CDR3 coding DNA: TGTGCCAGCAGCCAAGTCCACGCGCAGTACTTC. Protein sequence: CASSQVHAQYF.

This clonotype showed up just a few times. This chain joins TRBV29-1 and TRBJ1-1; D is undetermined. The CDR3 is made up of 13 amino acids. Germline V gene lookup returns CDR1 SQVTM and CDR2 ANQGSEA. V was clipped by 1 base and J by 0 bases, with 6 bases between them. The CDR3 sequence is CSVEVGMNTEAFF. The CDR3, as DNA: TGCAGCGTTGAAGTTGGAATGAACACTGAAGCTTTCTTT.

This clonotype was counted many times. V is TRBV28 and J is TRBJ2-5; D is perhaps TRBD2 (6 bases). The ends were cut back, 5 bases at V and 4 bases at J, with 17 bases in the middle. The CDR3 has 15 amino acids. Per the germline V gene, CDR1 is MDHEN and CDR2 is SYDVKM. The CDR3 DNA follows: TGTGCCAGCAGTGGTAGGAGGGGAATGCGAGAGACCCAGTACTTC. It specifies CASSGRRGMRETQYF.

This clonotype was detected only a few times. This sequence joins TRBV7-2 and TRBJ2-7; TRBD2 matches 7 bases. The ends lost 9 bases at V and 2 bases at J; junction bases unmatched: 7. Germline V lookup: CDR1 SGHTA, CDR2 FQGNSA. CDR3 length: 13 residues. Written as DNA, the CDR3 is TGTGCCAGTGGGAGGGGACCTCCCTACGAGCAGTACTTC. This encodes CASGRGPPYEQYF.

In this sample, this clonotype turned up many times. This chain connects TRBV18 to TRBJ2-5; weak D call: TRBD2 (5 bases). The germline V gene encodes CDR1 KGHSH and CDR2 LQKENI. This CDR3 region has 14 residues. V was cut by 6 bases and J by 5 bases, with 16 bases left in between. CDR3 in DNA: TGTGCCAGCTCCTCCCCCGGGATAGCGGAGACCCAGTACTTC. It codes for CASSSPGIAETQYF.

This clonotype was seen many times. This sequence joins TRBV6-1 and TRBJ1-2, with TRBD1 as a possible D gene (5 bases). This CDR3 is built from 15 residues. V gave up 1 base and J gave up 7 bases, with 16 bases separating them. Germline V gives CDR1 MNHNS, CDR2 SASEGT. The CDR3 DNA is TGTGCCAGCAGTGAAGGGGACGCTGGACTAGGTGGCTACACCTTC. Amino acid sequence: CASSEGDAGLGGYTF.

In the case of this clonotype: One base away lies a much larger clone, so this may be a sequencing read error. The chain joins TRBV7-2 to TRBJ2-3; TRBD2 aligns across 8 bases. The J call could be wrong; TRBJ2-7 is a better fit for the DNA end. The CDR3 runs to 14 residues. Germline assignment: CDR1 SGHTA and CDR2 FQGNSA. CDR3 loop: CASSLVRRGDEQYF. For the CDR3, the DNA is TGTGCCAGCAGCTTAGTCAGGCGGGGGGATGAGCAGTACTTC.

In this sample, this clonotype turned up a few times. V and J are TRBV15 and TRBJ2-5; weak D call: TRBD2 (5 bases). The CDR3 runs to 12 residues. The V and J ends lost 2 bases and 7 bases respectively, with 8 bases between them. Germline V gene sequence: CDR1 LNHNV, CDR2 YYDKDF (reference sequence). CDR3 protein: CATSRPRGTQYF. The CDR3 region has the DNA TGTGCCACCAGCAGACCCCGGGGGACCCAGTACTTC.

This clonotype was seen a handful of times. The chain uses TRBV5-1 and TRBJ1-1; D is unresolved. The V and J ends lost 0 bases and 0 bases respectively, with 15 bases between them. Germline V lookup: CDR1 SGHRS, CDR2 YFSETQ. CDR3 length equals 17 residues. The CDR3 DNA sequence: TGCGCCAGCAGCTTGGGGGCGGTCAGGATCATGAACACTGAAGCTTTCTTT. It codes for CASSLGAVRIMNTEAFF.

Note on this clonotype: This could be a read error, since a much larger clone is one nucleotide away. The chain employs TRBV24-1 and TRBJ2-7; TRBD1 aligns across 8 bases. V shed 6 bases, J shed 3 bases, and the junction held 6 bases outside the gene matches. CDR1 and CDR2 from the germline V gene are KGHDR and SFDVKD. The CDR3 has 14 amino acids. CDR3 loop: CATSNRDRFYEQYF. In nucleotides, the CDR3 is TGTGCCACCAGTAACCGGGACAGGTTCTACGAGCAGTACTTC.

This clonotype was counted only a few times. This chain uses TRBV3-1 with TRBJ2-7; 10 nucleotides align to TRBD1. This CDR3 is 13 amino acids long. Looked up from germline, CDR1 is LGHDT and CDR2 is YNNKEL (reference sequence). V lost 5 bases to trimming and J lost 7 bases; unmatched junction nucleotides: 5. CDR3 sequence reads: CASSARQGAEQYF. The CDR3 DNA reads as TGTGCCAGCAGCGCAAGACAGGGGGCAGAGCAGTACTTC.